The 10 T cell receptor beta chains in this list originate from one sample, sequenced in a study of regulatory T cells in long-lasting Graves disease. Combining iRepertoire HTBI primers with Arm-PCR of CDR3 regions, the authors built TCR beta libraries. Each CDR3 protein is one row after TCRdb ran MiXCR on the multiplex PCR reads. The data hold approximately 400,000 distinct CDR3 sequences, with roughly a sixth observed a single time. Sample time point: newly diagnosed GD, antithyroid drugs for less than 3 months. Extracted PBMC RNA gave rise to the TCR library. The sequenced sample was peripheral blood mononuclear cells (PBMCs), obtained at new diagnosis, from a patient treated with antithyroid drugs. Receptors were obtained from a female donor with Graves disease.

This clonotype came up a few times. The rearrangement joins TRBV4-1 to TRBJ2-1; 12 bases fit TRBD2. The germline CDR1 and CDR2 sequences are MGHRA and YSYEKL. J lost 10 bases, V lost 1 base, and 14 bases had no gene match. CDR3 length equals 18 residues. The DNA for the CDR3 is TGCGCCAGCAGCCAAGCCTTCGTTCTAGCGGGAGGGAAGGGGGAGCAGTTCTTC. Translated, it gives CASSQAFVLAGGKGEQFF.

Many counts were recorded for this clonotype. J is TRBJ2-1 and V is TRBV7-9, with 10 bases fitting TRBD1. Germline V gene data show CDR1 as SEHNR and CDR2 as FQNEAQ (reference sequence). CDR3 length equals 15 residues. After removal of 5 bases from V and 8 bases from J, the junction contained 9 bases not matched to a gene. As DNA, the CDR3 is TGTGCCAGCAGCGACATCTCGACAGGGGGCTATGAGCAGTTCTTC. Amino acids: CASSDISTGGYEQFF.

The table lists this clonotype with many counts. J is TRBJ2-2 and V is TRBV7-2, with TRBD2 as a possible D gene (5 bases). The CDR3 runs 16 residues. Germline V lookup: CDR1 SGHTA, CDR2 FQGNSA. The V and J ends lost 4 bases and 2 bases respectively, with 14 bases between them. CDR3 sequence: CASSYRASSNTGELFF. The CDR3 DNA is TGTGCCAGCAGCTACCGGGCTAGCAGCAACACCGGGGAGCTGTTTTTT. Based on the CDR3 plus reference TRBV7-2 and TRBJ2-2, the full variable domain is GAGVSQSPSNKVTEKGKDVELRCDPISGHTALYWYRQSLGQGLEFLIYFQGNSAPDKSGLPSDRFSAERTGGSVSTLTIQRTQQEDSAVYLCASSYRASSNTGELFFGEGSRLTVL.

The table lists this clonotype with many counts. The chain employs TRBV28 and TRBJ1-1; 7 bases match TRBD1. Trimming removed 5 bases from V and 4 bases from J; junction bases left unmatched: 10. CDR1 and CDR2 from the germline V gene are MDHEN and SYDVKM. The CDR3 loop spans 15 amino acids. CDR3 loop: CASSPSKGASTEAFF. CDR3 nucleotide sequence: TGTGCCAGCAGTCCTAGTAAGGGGGCTAGCACTGAAGCTTTCTTT.

This clonotype was counted at least ten times. This chain joins TRBV6-1 and TRBJ2-5; D is tentatively TRBD1 or TRBD2 (6 bases each). Germline lookup yields CDR1 MNHNS and CDR2 SASEGT. This CDR3 spans 13 amino acids. Trimming pared 5 bases from V and 3 bases from J, leaving 10 bases between. The CDR3, as DNA: TGTGCCAGCAGTATTAGGGGGGAAGAGACCCAGTACTTC. It yields the protein CASSIRGEETQYF.

The chain recombines TRBV20-1 with TRBJ1-4; D may be TRBD1 (5 bases). V was pared by 2 bases and J by 8 bases, with 18 bases between. The V gene's germline CDR1 is DFQATT and CDR2 SNEGSKA (reference sequence). This CDR3 has 15 amino acids. CDR3 sequence (DNA): TGCAGTGCTAGAACTAAGCGGGGGTTGGGGGAAAAACTGTTTTTT. This codes for CSARTKRGLGEKLFF.

Comment on this clonotype: A much larger clone differs by one base, so this may be a read error. This chain connects TRBV24-1 to TRBJ1-5; D is perhaps TRBD1 (5 bases). CDR1 KGHDR and CDR2 SFDVKD come from the germline V gene. Deletions cut 6 bases from V and 3 bases from J, with 11 bases between. The CDR3 length is 14 residues. The CDR3 loop is CATSPAGPNQPQHF. CDR3 nucleotides: TGTGCCACCAGTCCAGCAGGGCCCAATCAGCCCCAGCATTTT.

Ten or more counts support this clonotype. The rearrangement joins TRBV3-1 to TRBJ2-3; 11 bases are a match to TRBD1. Germline lookup yields CDR1 LGHDT and CDR2 YNNKEL (reference sequence). V shed 1 base, J shed 3 bases, and the junction held 6 bases outside the gene matches. The CDR3 consists of 17 residues. CDR3 protein: CASSQVFGTGGTDTQYF. The CDR3 nucleotides read TGTGCCAGCAGCCAAGTCTTCGGGACAGGGGGAACAGATACGCAGTATTTT.

This clonotype was counted many times. This rearrangement joins TRBV6-1 to TRBJ2-1; D possibly corresponds to TRBD2 (6 bases). The germline V gene encodes CDR1 MNHNS and CDR2 SASEGT. V dropped 8 bases and J dropped 5 bases, with 16 bases sitting between them. The CDR3 is made up of 14 amino acids. For the CDR3, the DNA is TGTGCCAGCTCGCGGGACGTAGGCCACAATGAGCAGTTCTTC. It specifies CASSRDVGHNEQFF.

This clonotype was seen ten or more times. The rearrangement uses TRBV11-2 and TRBJ2-4, with 9 bases lining up with TRBD2. After removal of 0 bases from V and 7 bases from J, the junction contained 4 bases not matched to a gene. CDR1 is SGHAT and CDR2 is FQNNGV in the germline V gene. The CDR3 covers 15 residues. The CDR3 DNA reads as TGTGCCAGCAGCTTAGATTTCAGCGGGAGGAACATTCAGTACTTC. Amino acid sequence: CASSLDFSGRNIQYF.